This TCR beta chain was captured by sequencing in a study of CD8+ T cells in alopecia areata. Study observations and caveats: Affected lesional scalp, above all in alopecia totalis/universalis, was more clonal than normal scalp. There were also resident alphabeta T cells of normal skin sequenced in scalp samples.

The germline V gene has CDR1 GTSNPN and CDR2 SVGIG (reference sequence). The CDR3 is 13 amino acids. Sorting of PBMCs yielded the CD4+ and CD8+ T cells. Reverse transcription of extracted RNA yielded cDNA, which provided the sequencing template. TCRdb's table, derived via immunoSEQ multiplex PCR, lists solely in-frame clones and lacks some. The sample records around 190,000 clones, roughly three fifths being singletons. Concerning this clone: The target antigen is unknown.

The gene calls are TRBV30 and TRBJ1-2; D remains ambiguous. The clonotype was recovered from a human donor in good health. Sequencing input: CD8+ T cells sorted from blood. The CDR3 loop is CASEQAVNYGYTF. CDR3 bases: TGTGCTTCGGAGCAGGCAGTTAACTATGGCTACACCTTC.